This passage covers 20 T cell receptor beta chains from one sample sequenced in a study of blood T cell repertoires in COVID-19. Generated by immunoSEQ multiplex PCR, the TCRdb table keeps only in-frame clones and is missing some. The table lists about 180,000 clones, about 83% of them singletons. The sample consisted of peripheral blood. The receptors were gathered from a human donor in a cohort sampled during active COVID-19.

The rearrangement joins TRBV11-2 to TRBJ2-1; TRBD2 matches 11 bases. The CDR3 runs 15 residues. CDR1 is SGHAT, CDR2 FQNNGV, per germline. The V and J ends lost 0 bases and 12 bases, in that order; junction bases with no gene match: 7. CDR3 region: CASSLERTSGRGQFF. The CDR3 DNA reads TGTGCCAGCAGCTTAGAGCGCACTAGCGGGAGAGGGCAGTTCTTC.

In the case of this clone: This may arise from a read error, as a much more abundant clone is one base away. The sample holds other DNA sequences that translate to the same CDR3. V and J are TRBV10-1 and TRBJ2-1, with TRBD2 identical over 11 bases. The CDR3 is 15 amino acids. J was trimmed by 7 bases and V by 1 base; bases with no gene match: 3. CDR1 and CDR2 (germline): WNHNN, SYGVQD (reference sequence). The CDR3, as DNA: TGCGCCAGCAGTGAGTTTACTAGCGGGAGTAATGAGCAGTTCTTC. It translates to CASSEFTSGSNEQFF.

The chain is built from TRBV28 and TRBJ1-6, with 10 bases fitting TRBD1. With V trimmed by 5 bases and J by 10 bases, 11 bases remained unmatched. Germline CDR1 MDHEN, CDR2 SYDVKM. The CDR3 is made up of 16 amino acids. CDR3 in amino acids: CASSPWGQGQGSPLHF. The CDR3 nucleotides read TGTGCCAGCAGTCCCTGGGGACAGGGGCAAGGATCACCCCTCCACTTT.

The chain couples TRBV9 to TRBJ2-7; TRBD1 agrees at 11 bases. Germline V gene lookup returns CDR1 SGDLS and CDR2 YYNGEE. The CDR3 consists of 15 residues. V was pared by 0 bases and J by 3 bases, with 2 bases of the junction left unmatched. CDR3 nucleotides: TGTGCCAGCAGCGTAGGGACAGGGGGCATCTACGAGCAGTACTTC. Its protein product is CASSVGTGGIYEQYF.

This chain uses TRBV9 with TRBJ2-3; 9 bases are shared with TRBD2. The CDR3 has 16 amino acids. Trimming cost V 2 bases and J 3 bases; bases outside gene matches: 7. Germline loops: CDR1 SGDLS, CDR2 YYNGEE. In DNA, the CDR3 is TGTGCCAGCAGCGTCTCAGCGGGAGGTTGGACAGATACGCAGTATTTT. Protein: CASSVSAGGWTDTQYF.

In this sample, this clone turned up a few times. The rearrangement links TRBV5-1 to TRBJ1-5, with D perhaps TRBD1 (6 bases). In germline, CDR1 is SGHRS, CDR2 YFSETQ. The CDR3 loop spans 14 amino acids. V was pared by 0 bases and J by 5 bases, with 9 bases between. CDR3: CASSLGAGDQPQHF. The CDR3 DNA sequence: TGCGCCAGCAGCTTGGGGGCAGGGGATCAGCCCCAGCATTTT.

This chain's CDR3 is CATSDGEPYGYTF. In DNA, the CDR3 is TGTGCCACCAGTGATGGGGAGCCCTATGGCTACACCTTC. The V gene is TRBV24-1, the J gene TRBJ1-2, with D uncertain. Looked up from germline, CDR1 is KGHDR and CDR2 is SFDVKD. This CDR3 spans 13 amino acids. V was cut by 3 bases and J by 4 bases, with 8 bases left in between.

CDR3 in amino acids: CASSIDGSSYEQYF. The CDR3 DNA reads as TGTGCCAGTAGTATCGACGGGAGTTCCTACGAGCAGTACTTC. The chain employs TRBV19 and TRBJ2-7, with D perhaps matching TRBD2 (6 bases). Germline CDR1 reads LNHDA; CDR2 reads SQIVND (reference sequence). The CDR3 length is 14 residues. V dropped 3 bases and J dropped 1 base, with 10 bases sitting between them.

V is TRBV19 and J is TRBJ1-4; maybe TRBD1 (5 bases). This CDR3 comprises 16 residues. Deletions cut 3 bases from V and 0 bases from J, with 11 bases between. Germline CDR1 reads LNHDA; CDR2 reads SQIVND (reference sequence). The DNA of the CDR3 is TGTGCCAGTAGTATCGAAAGGGGTGCAACTAATGAAAAACTGTTTTTT. This sequence encodes CASSIERGATNEKLFF.

The rearrangement links TRBV7-3 to TRBJ2-7; D may be TRBD2 (6 bases). Germline V CDR1 and CDR2: SGHTA, FQGTGA. The CDR3 is made up of 13 amino acids. V lost 5 bases and J lost 4, with 12 bases in between. DNA of the CDR3: TGTGCCAGCAGCCCAGGGACTCCTTACGAGCAGTACTTC. It specifies CASSPGTPYEQYF.

V and J are TRBV9 and TRBJ1-2; D uncertain. Per germline, CDR1 SGDLS and CDR2 YYNGEE. V was cut by 4 bases and J by 8 bases, with 12 bases left in between. CDR3 length: 12 amino acids. The CDR3 loop is CASSSGESGYTF. For the CDR3, the DNA is TGTGCCAGCAGCAGCGGGGAGTCCGGCTACACCTTC.

V usage is TRBV2 and J usage is TRBJ2-2; D call uncertain. Germline assignment: CDR1 SNHLY and CDR2 FYNNEI. The germline V and J ends were trimmed by 2 bases and 6 bases, with 7 bases remaining between them. This CDR3 comprises 13 residues. This chain's CDR3 is CASSEYLPGELFF. The CDR3 DNA reads TGTGCCAGCAGTGAATATCTTCCCGGGGAGCTGTTTTTT. Based on the CDR3 plus reference TRBV2 and TRBJ2-2, the full variable domain is EPEVTQTPSHQVTQMGQEVILRCVPISNHLYFYWYRQILGQKVEFLVSFYNNEISEKSEIFDDQFSVERPDGSNFTLKIRSTKLEDSAMYFCASSEYLPGELFFGEGSRLTVL.

The chain uses TRBV6-4 and TRBJ1-1; TRBD1 agrees at 7 bases. J was trimmed by 6 bases and V by 6 bases; bases with no gene match: 7. Looked up from germline, CDR1 is MRHNA and CDR2 is SNTAGT. The CDR3 has 13 residues. The DNA of the CDR3 is TGTGCCAGCAGGGACCAGGGGGGCCCTGAAGCTTTCTTT. Its protein is CASRDQGGPEAFF.

The chain carries TRBV5-1 and TRBJ2-7; 11 nucleotides agree with TRBD2. Trimming cost V 7 bases and J 6 bases; bases outside gene matches: 12. The CDR3 covers 15 residues. The V gene's germline CDR1 is SGHRS and CDR2 YFSETQ. Written as DNA, the CDR3 is TGCGCCAGCCGATCTACGACTAGCGGGATCCTCGAGCAGTACTTC. Its translation: CASRSTTSGILEQYF.

J is TRBJ1-2 and V is TRBV11-2; 7 bases are shared with TRBD1. The length of the CDR3 is 15 residues. The J segment lost 0 bases and the V segment lost 6 bases, leaving 7 bases of the junction unmatched. The germline V gene has CDR1 SGHAT and CDR2 FQNNGV. The DNA of the CDR3 is TGTGCCAGCAGTTCCCGACAGGGTTCTAACTATGGCTACACCTTC. As protein: CASSSRQGSNYGYTF.

The chain recombines TRBV15 with TRBJ1-2, with D maybe TRBD1 (5 bases). The V and J ends lost 4 bases and 6 bases respectively, with 18 bases between them. The germline V gene has CDR1 LNHNV and CDR2 YYDKDF (reference sequence). CDR3 length: 15 amino acids. In DNA form, the CDR3 reads TGTGCCACCAGCATTAGAAGGGGCACCGAAAATGGCTACACCTTC. Translated, it gives CATSIRRGTENGYTF.

CDR3 sequence: CASSSTGEGDNSPLHF. In nucleotides, the CDR3 is TGTGCCAGCAGTTCCACAGGGGAAGGGGATAATTCACCCCTCCACTTT. The rearrangement links TRBV28 to TRBJ1-6; 7 nucleotides line up with TRBD1. The CDR3 is 16 amino acids. After removal of 4 bases from V and 5 bases from J, the junction contained 8 bases not matched to a gene. Germline CDR1 MDHEN, CDR2 SYDVKM.

This chain links TRBV5-1 with TRBJ2-5; D not certain. CDR3 length: 12 amino acids. V was cut by 4 bases and J by 9 bases, with 13 bases left in between. Germline lookup yields CDR1 SGHRS and CDR2 YFSETQ. The CDR3 loop reads CASSPDSGPQYF. CDR3 sequence (DNA): TGCGCCAGCAGCCCTGACTCCGGTCCCCAGTACTTC. Variable domain in full (rest from reference TRBV5-1 and TRBJ2-5): KAGVTQTPRYLIKTRGQQVTLSCSPISGHRSVSWYQQTPGQGLQFLFEYFSETQRNKGNFPGRFSGRQFSNSRSEMNVSTLELGDSALYLCASSPDSGPQYFGPGTRLLVL.

The chain has TRBV7-2 and TRBJ1-2, with D perhaps matching TRBD1 (6 bases). The CDR3 consists of 13 residues. Germline lookup yields CDR1 SGHTA and CDR2 FQGNSA. Trimming cost V 6 bases and J 8 bases, with 16 bases left between them. The CDR3 region has the DNA TGTGCCAGCAGTAATGGGGGGGCCGGCGGCTACACCTTC. This gives the protein CASSNGGAGGYTF.

The chain couples TRBV5-1 to TRBJ1-3, with TRBD1 identical over 9 bases. V was pared by 6 bases and J by 7 bases, with 11 bases of the junction left unmatched. CDR1 and CDR2 (germline): SGHRS, YFSETQ. CDR3 length equals 15 residues. The CDR3 bases are TGCGCCAGCAAATCTTGGACAGGGGTCGGTAACACCATATATTTT. Residues: CASKSWTGVGNTIYF.